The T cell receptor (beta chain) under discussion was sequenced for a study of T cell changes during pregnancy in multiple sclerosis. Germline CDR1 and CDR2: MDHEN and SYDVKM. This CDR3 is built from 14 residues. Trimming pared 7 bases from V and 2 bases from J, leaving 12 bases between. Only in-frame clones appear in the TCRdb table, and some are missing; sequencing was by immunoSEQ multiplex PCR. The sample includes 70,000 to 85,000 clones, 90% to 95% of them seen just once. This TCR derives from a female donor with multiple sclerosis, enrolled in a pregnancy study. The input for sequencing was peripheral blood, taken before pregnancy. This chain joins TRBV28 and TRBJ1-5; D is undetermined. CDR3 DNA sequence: TGTGCCAGCAACACTCACGGGGGCAATCAGCCCCAGCATTTT. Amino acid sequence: CASNTHGGNQPQHF.